Each of the 3 T cell receptor beta chains below was sequenced from the same sample in a study of T cell responses to AZD1222 COVID-19 vaccine. Method: immunoSEQ multiplex PCR; TCRdb's copy keeps in-frame clones and lacks some. The sample includes some 150,000 clones, 90% to 95% of them seen just once. This specimen was peripheral blood, taken 28 days after the second AZD1222 dose. The receptors come from an adult who received the AZD1222 COVID-19 vaccine.

V is TRBV6-1 and J is TRBJ2-5; a weak D match, TRBD2 (6 bases). The V and J ends lost 1 base and 5 bases respectively, with 11 bases between them. The CDR3 runs 14 residues. Looked up from germline, CDR1 is MNHNS and CDR2 is SASEGT. CDR3 sequence reads: CASSEDAGSETQYF. The CDR3 DNA sequence: TGTGCCAGCAGTGAAGACGCGGGATCGGAGACCCAGTACTTC.

CDR3 DNA sequence: TGTGCCAGCAGCGACCGGACCCTTCGGGCTCGCGGGGACACCGGGGAGCTGTTTTTT. Translated: CASSDRTLRARGDTGELFF. The chain couples TRBV9 to TRBJ2-2, with D perhaps matching TRBD2 (6 bases). CDR1 is SGDLS and CDR2 is YYNGEE in the germline V gene. With 3 bases removed from V and 3 bases from J, the gap between germline ends came to 24 bases. This CDR3 spans 19 amino acids. Complete variable domain (other parts from reference TRBV9 and TRBJ2-2): DSGVTQTPKHLITATGQRVTLRCSPRSGDLSVYWYQQSLDQGLQFLIQYYNGEERAKGNILERFSAQQFPDLHSELNLSSLELGDSALYFCASSDRTLRARGDTGELFFGEGSRLTVL.

This sequence joins TRBV18 and TRBJ1-5; no reliable D call. CDR1 and CDR2 (germline): KGHSH, LQKENI. The V gene lost 3 bases and the J gene lost 2 bases, with 14 bases spanning the gap. This CDR3 has 16 residues. The CDR3 bases are TGTGCCAGCTCACCCCCACCCGGGGTCCGCAATCAGCCCCAGCATTTT. This gives the protein CASSPPPGVRNQPQHF. The full variable domain, rest sourced from reference TRBV18 and TRBJ1-5, is NAGVMQNPRHLVRRRGQEARLRCSPMKGHSHVYWYRQLPEEGLKFMVYLQKENIIDESGMPKERFSAEFPKEGPSILRIQQVVRGDSAAYFCASSPPPGVRNQPQHFGDGTRLSIL.